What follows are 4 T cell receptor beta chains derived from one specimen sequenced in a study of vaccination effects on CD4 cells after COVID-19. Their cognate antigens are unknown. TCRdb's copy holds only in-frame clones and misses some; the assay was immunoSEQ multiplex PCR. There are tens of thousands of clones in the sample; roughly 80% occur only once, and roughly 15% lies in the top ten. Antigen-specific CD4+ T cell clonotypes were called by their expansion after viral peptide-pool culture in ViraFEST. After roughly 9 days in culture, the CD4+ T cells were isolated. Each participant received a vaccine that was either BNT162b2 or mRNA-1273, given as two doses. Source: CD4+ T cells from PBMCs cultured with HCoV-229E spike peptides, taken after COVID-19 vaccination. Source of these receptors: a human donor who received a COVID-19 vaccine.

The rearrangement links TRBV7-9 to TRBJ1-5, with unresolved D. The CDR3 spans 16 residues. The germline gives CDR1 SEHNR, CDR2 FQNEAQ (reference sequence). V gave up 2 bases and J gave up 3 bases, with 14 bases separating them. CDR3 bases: TGTGCCAGCAGCTTATCCGGCACACTACACAATCAGCCCCAGCATTTT. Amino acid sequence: CASSLSGTLHNQPQHF.

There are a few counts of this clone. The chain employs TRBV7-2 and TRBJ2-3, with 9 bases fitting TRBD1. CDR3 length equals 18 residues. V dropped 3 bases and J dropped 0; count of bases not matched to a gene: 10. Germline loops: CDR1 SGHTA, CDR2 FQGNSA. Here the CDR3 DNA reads TGTGCCAGCAGCTTGGCCGGGACAGGGTTAACTAGCACAGATACGCAGTATTTT. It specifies CASSLAGTGLTSTDTQYF.

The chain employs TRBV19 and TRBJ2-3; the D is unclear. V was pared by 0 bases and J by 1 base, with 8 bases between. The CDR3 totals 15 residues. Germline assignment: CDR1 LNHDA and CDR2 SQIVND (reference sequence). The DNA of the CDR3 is TGTGCCAGTAGTATAGATCATACAGGCACAGATACGCAGTATTTT. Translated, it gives CASSIDHTGTDTQYF.

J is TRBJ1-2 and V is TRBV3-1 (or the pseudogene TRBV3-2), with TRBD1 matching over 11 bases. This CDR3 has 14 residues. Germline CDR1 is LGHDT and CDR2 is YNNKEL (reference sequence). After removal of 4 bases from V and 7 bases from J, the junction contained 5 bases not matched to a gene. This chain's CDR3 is CASSPGQGATGYTF. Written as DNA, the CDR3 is TGTGCCAGCAGCCCTGGACAGGGGGCGACTGGCTACACCTTC.